A selection of T cell receptor beta chains follows, all from one sample in a study of beta chain features in type 1 diabetes. Profiling relied on immunoSEQ multiplex PCR, and the TCRdb table lists in-frame clones only, not all of them. Of 300,000 to 350,000 clones detected, around 9.3% appear once; the ten largest clones hold 0.95% to 1.1%. The sample was central memory CD4+ T cells from blood. These receptors were collected from a young man with type 1 diabetes. The CDR3 runs from the conserved cysteine through the conserved F or W. Fields, in order: V gene, J gene, clone size, D gene, CDR3 protein, CDR3 DNA. A D gene is named only where the DNA matches it firmly. Clone size is stated in some rows and not others, as once, few, many or a class when expanded.

TRBV7-2	TRBJ2-3	few	TRBD2	CASSSGASGGADTQYF	TGTGCCAGCAGCTCAGGGGCTAGCGGGGGGGCAGATACGCAGTATTTT
TRBV29-1	TRBJ1-2	.	.	CSVDSYGYTF	TGCAGCGTGGACAGCTATGGCTACACCTTC
TRBV19	TRBJ2-7	few	.	CASSIIGLVYEQYF	TGTGCCAGTAGTATCATAGGGTTGGTCTACGAGCAGTACTTC
TRBV7-8	TRBJ2-3	few	.	CASSLSPDTQYF	TGTGCCAGCAGCTTATCCCCCGATACGCAGTATTTT
TRBV11-2	TRBJ1-6	.	.	CASSTGGQANNSPLHF	TGTGCCAGCAGCACAGGTGGCCAGGCCAATAATTCACCCCTCCACTTT
TRBV7-9	TRBJ2-7	many	.	CASSLGGSLYEQYF	TGTGCCAGCAGCTTAGGAGGGTCCCTCTACGAGCAGTACTTC
TRBV11-2	TRBJ2-7	.	.	CASSLDRLSSYEQYF	TGTGCCAGCAGCTTAGATCGATTGAGCTCCTACGAGCAGTACTTC
TRBV7-9	TRBJ1-4	.	.	CASSLERQNNEKLFF	TGTGCCAGCAGCTTAGAAAGACAGAATAATGAAAAACTGTTTTTT
TRBV6-5	TRBJ2-1	many	TRBD1	CASSRTGVRDNEQFF	TGTGCCAGCAGTAGGACAGGGGTGAGGGACAATGAGCAGTTCTTC
TRBV29-1	TRBJ2-3	.	.	CSSTGHGGTDTQYF	TGCAGCTCAACGGGGCATGGGGGCACAGATACGCAGTATTTT
TRBV28	TRBJ2-7	few	.	CASSTSGITYEQYF	TGTGCCAGCAGTACCTCCGGGATTACCTACGAGCAGTACTTC
TRBV5-4	TRBJ1-1	many	.	CASSLTVANTEAFF	TGTGCCAGCAGCTTGACAGTTGCGAACACTGAAGCTTTCTTT
TRBV20-1	TRBJ2-4	few	.	CSASGKNIQYF	TGCAGTGCTAGCGGAAAAAACATTCAGTACTTC
TRBV13	TRBJ2-5	few	.	CASSFKETQYF	TGTGCCAGCAGCTTTAAAGAGACCCAGTACTTC
TRBV4-3	TRBJ1-4	few	.	CASSQASEEKLFF	TGCGCCAGCAGCCAAGCTTCAGAGGAAAAACTGTTTTTT
TRBV6-4	TRBJ2-1	.	TRBD2	CASSDLPPGGSNEQFF	TGTGCCAGCAGTGATTTACCGCCGGGGGGTAGCAATGAGCAGTTCTTC
TRBV4-3	TRBJ2-3	.	TRBD2	CASSPGTSRTDTQYF	TGCGCCAGCAGTCCCGGGACTAGCAGGACAGATACGCAGTATTTT
TRBV11-2	TRBJ2-7	many	.	CASSLAQGPEQYF	TGTGCCAGCAGCTTAGCCCAGGGGCCCGAGCAGTACTTC
TRBV5-6	TRBJ2-1	.	.	CASSWRSGNRRYSEQFF	TGTGCCAGCAGCTGGCGGTCCGGGAACCGACGCTATAGTGAGCAGTTCTTC
TRBV5-6	TRBJ2-5	.	.	CASGGRGVETQYF	TGTGCCAGCGGAGGCAGGGGGGTAGAGACCCAGTACTTC
TRBV2	TRBJ2-7	.	TRBD1	CASSDGTGGRSPYEQYF	TGTGCCAGCAGTGATGGGACAGGGGGTCGCTCACCCTACGAGCAGTACTTC
TRBV7-2	TRBJ2-2	.	.	CASSFGHANTGELFF	TGTGCCAGCAGCTTTGGACACGCGAACACCGGGGAGCTGTTTTTT
TRBV9	TRBJ1-1	.	.	CASSVDRQFSTEAFF	TGTGCCAGCAGCGTAGACAGACAGTTTTCCACTGAAGCTTTCTTT
TRBV28	TRBJ2-4	few	TRBD1	CASSVFEGARDIQYF	TGTGCCAGCAGTGTTTTCGAGGGGGCGCGGGACATTCAGTACTTC
TRBV2	TRBJ1-5	many	.	CASRGARGNQPQHF	TGTGCCAGCAGGGGGGCCAGGGGCAATCAGCCCCAGCATTTT
TRBV28	TRBJ2-2	few	.	CASFSKAGELFF	TGTGCCAGCTTCTCCAAGGCCGGGGAGCTGTTTTTT
TRBV9	TRBJ1-4	few	.	CASSGGQRANEKLFF	TGTGCCAGCAGCGGTGGACAGCGGGCTAATGAAAAACTGTTTTTT
TRBV7-9	TRBJ1-1	many	TRBD1	CASSRADRVNTEAFF	TGTGCCAGCAGCCGGGCCGACAGGGTGAACACTGAAGCTTTCTTT
TRBV6-6	TRBJ2-2	few	TRBD2	CASSYPGTRTGELFF	TGTGCCAGCAGTTATCCCGGGACTAGGACCGGGGAGCTGTTTTTT
TRBV10-3	TRBJ1-1	.	.	CAITQGGTEAFF	TGTGCCATCACTCAGGGAGGCACTGAAGCTTTCTTT
TRBV29-1	TRBJ1-1	.	.	CSVVWREPEAFF	TGCAGCGTTGTATGGAGGGAACCTGAAGCTTTCTTT
TRBV9	TRBJ2-7	.	.	CASSVAPGGLYEQYF	TGTGCCAGCAGCGTAGCTCCGGGGGGCCTTTACGAGCAGTACTTC
TRBV18	TRBJ2-7	.	.	CASSRRSQGNDEQYF	TGTGCCAGCTCCCGGAGGTCGCAGGGGAACGACGAGCAGTACTTC
TRBV6-6	TRBJ1-5	.	.	CASSSQGSNQPQHF	TGTGCCAGCAGTTCACAGGGCAGCAATCAGCCCCAGCATTTT
TRBV5-6	TRBJ1-2	.	.	CASSAIAGGYTF	TGTGCCAGCAGCGCGATAGCGGGGGGCTACACCTTC
TRBV19	TRBJ2-3	many	.	CASSFPDRDTQYF	TGTGCCAGTAGTTTCCCGGACCGAGATACGCAGTATTTT
TRBV7-8	TRBJ1-2	.	.	CASSLDSNYGYTF	TGTGCCAGCAGCTTAGACAGTAACTATGGCTACACCTTC
TRBV29-1	TRBJ1-1	few	TRBD1	CSAGGSTGGTEAFF	TGCAGCGCCGGCGGGTCGACAGGGGGTACTGAAGCTTTCTTT
TRBV29-1	TRBJ1-1	.	.	CSAGTPGTEAFF	TGCAGCGCTGGGACTCCCGGGACTGAAGCTTTCTTT
TRBV18	TRBJ2-7	.	TRBD2	CASSPLAFSGESYEQYF	TGTGCCAGCTCACCTCTTGCTTTTAGCGGGGAGTCCTACGAGCAGTACTTC
TRBV18	TRBJ1-2	.	.	CASSLTDSRSNYGYTF	TGTGCCAGCTCACTAACGGACAGCCGTTCTAACTATGGCTACACCTTC
TRBV5-1	TRBJ2-3	.	.	CASSSAFGGPTADTQYF	TGCGCCAGCAGCTCAGCTTTCGGGGGGCCAACGGCAGATACGCAGTATTTT
TRBV29-1	TRBJ2-5	few	.	CSVLVLAEEQYF	TGCAGCGTTTTGGTTCTCGCGGAGGAGCAGTACTTC
TRBV2	TRBJ2-3	few	.	CASSEWASTSGDTQYF	TGTGCCAGCAGTGAGTGGGCTAGTACCAGCGGGGATACGCAGTATTTT
TRBV19	TRBJ1-5	.	.	CAPSGQGNQPQHF	TGTGCCCCTTCCGGCCAGGGCAATCAGCCCCAGCATTTT
TRBV7-2	TRBJ2-1	.	.	CASSSIGNEQFF	TGTGCCAGCAGCTCGATAGGCAATGAGCAGTTCTTC
TRBV9	TRBJ2-7	.	TRBD2	CASSQSGTSGHEQYF	TGTGCCAGCAGCCAATCTGGGACTAGCGGCCACGAGCAGTACTTC
TRBV10-3	TRBJ1-1	few	TRBD1	CAITRDRADEAFF	TGTGCCATCACCAGGGACAGGGCGGATGAAGCTTTCTTT
TRBV29-1	TRBJ1-1	few	TRBD1	CSVVFGGQGLNTEAFF	TGCAGCGTTGTCTTCGGGGGACAGGGACTGAACACTGAAGCTTTCTTT
TRBV18	TRBJ2-1	many	.	CASDDSYNEQFF	TGTGCCAGCGACGACAGTTACAATGAGCAGTTCTTC
TRBV7-9	TRBJ2-3	few	.	CASSLRLLDTQYF	TGTGCCAGCAGCTTACGGCTGCTTGATACGCAGTATTTT
TRBV7-2	TRBJ2-5	.	.	CASSDYNRREIQYF	TGTGCCAGCAGCGATTATAACAGAAGAGAGATCCAGTACTTC
TRBV27	TRBJ2-7	.	TRBD1	CASSPTGTGGLEEQYF	TGTGCCAGCAGTCCCACCGGGACAGGGGGGCTGGAGGAGCAGTACTTC
TRBV5-1	TRBJ2-2	few	.	CASSLAGASNTGELFF	TGCGCCAGCAGCTTGGCTGGCGCCTCGAACACCGGGGAGCTGTTTTTT
TRBV2	TRBJ2-3	many	.	CASSESQFSTDTQYF	TGTGCCAGCAGTGAAAGCCAGTTTAGCACAGATACGCAGTATTTT
TRBV5-6	TRBJ1-4	few	TRBD1	CASSALTGRNEKLFF	TGTGCCAGCAGTGCACTGACAGGGAGAAATGAAAAACTGTTTTTT